A single sample is the source of the 21 T cell receptor beta chains below, sequenced in a study of PD-1 blockade in classical Hodgkin lymphoma (dated by TCRdb to between 2020 and 2021). The sample's time point, from its label and the paper: cycle 4 day 1 (C4D1), after 6 weeks of nivolumab. All trial patients had relapsed after autologous stem cell transplantation, with cohorts A, B and C differing in prior brentuximab vedotin exposure. Receptor libraries were prepared by the immunoSEQ multiplex PCR assay. Held by TCRdb, this immuneACCESS table contains in-frame sequences only and omits some clones. Under half of the omission traces to an unresolved V gene where checked; the cause of the rest is unknown. Within this sample are thousands of clones, with 67% of them counted one time only. The top ten clonotypes cover 25% to 30% of the sample. Specimen: peripheral blood mononuclear cells (PBMCs), collected before the fourth cycle of nivolumab. These receptors all come from a human donor with classical Hodgkin lymphoma.

The rearrangement joins TRBV15 to TRBJ2-7, with TRBD2 as a possible D gene (5 bases). Germline values: CDR1 LNHNV, CDR2 YYDKDF (reference sequence). The V gene lost 3 bases and the J gene lost 3 bases, with 15 bases spanning the gap. The CDR3 length is 15 residues. The CDR3 region has the DNA TGTGCCACCAGCAGCCCGGGGTCGGGGAACTACGAGCAGTACTTC. This codes for CATSSPGSGNYEQYF.

The chain links TRBV30 to TRBJ2-2, with D hard to call. This CDR3 has 15 residues. Germline V CDR1 and CDR2: GTSNPN, SVGIG (reference sequence). Deletions cut 1 base from V and 3 bases from J, with 12 bases between. The CDR3 loop is CAWSAMGSDTGELFF. The CDR3 DNA reads as TGTGCCTGGAGTGCAATGGGTTCGGACACCGGGGAGCTGTTTTTT.

The rearrangement uses TRBV28 and TRBJ2-1, with 7 bases aligning to TRBD1. This CDR3 is 13 amino acids long. V dropped 4 bases and J dropped 9; count of bases not matched to a gene: 6. The germline V gene has CDR1 MDHEN and CDR2 SYDVKM. The CDR3 region is CASSSDRVGEQFF. CDR3 DNA sequence: TGTGCCAGCAGTTCAGACAGGGTGGGTGAGCAGTTCTTC. Using reference TRBV28 and TRBJ2-1 for the parts outside the CDR3, the full variable domain is DVKVTQSSRYLVKRTGEKVFLECVQDMDHENMFWYRQDPGLGLRLIYFSYDVKMKEKGDIPEGYSVSREKKERFSLILESASTNQTSMYLCASSSDRVGEQFFGPGTRLTVL.

The J gene is TRBJ2-1, the V gene TRBV5-4; 11 bases line up with TRBD2. CDR1 SGHNT and CDR2 YYREEE come from the germline V gene (reference sequence). This CDR3 comprises 18 residues. Trimming cost V 4 bases and J 2 bases; bases outside gene matches: 11. CDR3 nucleotides: TGTGCCAGCAGCGATCCGGGACTAGCGGAGCGAACCTACAATGAGCAGTTCTTC. It translates to CASSDPGLAERTYNEQFF. The variable domain in full, with the rest retrieved from reference TRBV5-4 and TRBJ2-1, is ETGVTQSPTHLIKTRGQQVTLRCSSQSGHNTVSWYQQALGQGPQFIFQYYREEENGRGNFPPRFSGLQFPNYSSELNVNALELDDSALYLCASSDPGLAERTYNEQFFGPGTRLTVL.

This rearrangement joins TRBV6-5 to TRBJ1-2, with 7 bases identical to TRBD1. Looked up from germline, CDR1 is MNHEY and CDR2 is SVGAGI. V lost 6 bases to trimming and J lost 8 bases; unmatched junction nucleotides: 15. The CDR3 spans 15 residues. The CDR3 DNA reads TGTGCCAGCAGCCCTCCGGGACAGCCGGGACGGGGCTACACCTTC. Protein: CASSPPGQPGRGYTF.

Note on this clone: A much larger clonotype is one base distant, so this may be a read error. This sequence joins TRBV2 and TRBJ1-1; 10 bases agree with TRBD1. The CDR3 has 13 residues. From germline, CDR1 is SNHLY and CDR2 FYNNEI. The CDR3 coding sequence is TGTGCCGGCAGGACAGGGGGGAACACTGAAGCTTTCTTT. This translates into CAGRTGGNTEAFF.

The gene calls are TRBV28 and TRBJ1-5, with 7 positions matching TRBD1. Germline lookup yields CDR1 MDHEN and CDR2 SYDVKM. With 8 bases clipped from V and 0 bases from J, the junction kept 7 bases outside the gene matches. The CDR3 sequence is 15 residues long. CDR3 sequence (DNA): TGTGCCAGCGGGACAGCCGTTTATAGCAATCAGCCCCAGCATTTT. Its protein product is CASGTAVYSNQPQHF.

The CDR3 here is CASSLRQTEAFF. The CDR3 nucleotides read TGTGCCAGCAGTTTAAGACAGACTGAAGCTTTCTTT. The chain carries TRBV28 and TRBJ1-1; a possible D gene is TRBD1 (5 bases). The V gene lost 2 bases and the J gene lost 5 bases, with 6 bases spanning the gap. Germline V gene lookup returns CDR1 MDHEN and CDR2 SYDVKM. The length of the CDR3 is 12 residues. The full variable domain, with the rest looked up from reference TRBV28 and TRBJ1-1, is DVKVTQSSRYLVKRTGEKVFLECVQDMDHENMFWYRQDPGLGLRLIYFSYDVKMKEKGDIPEGYSVSREKKERFSLILESASTNQTSMYLCASSLRQTEAFFGQGTRLTVV.

The rearrangement links TRBV18 to TRBJ2-1; no reliable D call. V was shortened by 6 bases and J by 9 bases, with 21 bases between the two germline ends. The V gene's germline CDR1 is KGHSH and CDR2 LQKENI. The CDR3 has 15 amino acids. DNA for the CDR3: TGTGCCAGCTCTCGCCCTTCGAGGCAAGGTAGTGAGCAGTTCTTC. As protein: CASSRPSRQGSEQFF.

The V gene is TRBV30, the J gene TRBJ2-6; perhaps TRBD1 as D (6 bases). CDR3 length: 19 residues. V shed 0 bases and J shed 0 bases, with 18 bases lying between them. Looked up from germline, CDR1 is GTSNPN and CDR2 is SVGIG (reference sequence). CDR3 DNA sequence: TGTGCCTGGAGTGTCGATTGGACAGAGAGCCTCTCTGGGGCCAACGTCCTGACTTTC. It yields the protein CAWSVDWTESLSGANVLTF.

By sample share, this clone is large (0.1 to 1%). V gene TRBV11-3 combines with J gene TRBJ2-1, with 7 bases lining up with TRBD2. Per the germline V gene, CDR1 is SGHNT and CDR2 is YENEEA. V shed 0 bases, J shed 8 bases, and the junction held 7 bases outside the gene matches. This CDR3 has 15 amino acids. CDR3 amino acids: CASSLEGPGGYEQFF. CDR3 DNA: TGTGCCAGCAGCTTAGAGGGACCCGGGGGGTATGAGCAGTTCTTC.

The rearrangement links TRBV28 to TRBJ1-5; D remains unclear. This CDR3 spans 16 amino acids. V was cut by 3 bases and J by 0 bases, with 12 bases left in between. The V gene's germline CDR1 is MDHEN and CDR2 SYDVKM. The CDR3 region is CASSLLELYSNQPQHF. CDR3 bases: TGTGCCAGCAGTTTGCTGGAACTTTATAGCAATCAGCCCCAGCATTTT.

The J gene is TRBJ2-7, the V gene TRBV5-4; D is perhaps TRBD2 (5 bases). Trimming took 1 base from V and 3 from J, leaving 11 bases between them. The V gene's germline CDR1 is SGHNT and CDR2 YYREEE (reference sequence). There are 14 residues in the CDR3. CDR3 sequence: CASSLSGTFYEQYF. CDR3 in DNA: TGTGCCAGCAGCTTGTCGGGAACTTTCTACGAGCAGTACTTC.

Only one count was recorded for this clone. This rearrangement joins TRBV7-9 to TRBJ1-4, with D uncertain. Germline V CDR1 and CDR2: SEHNR, FQNEAQ (reference sequence). This CDR3 has 17 amino acids. With 0 bases removed from V and 0 bases from J, the gap between germline ends came to 11 bases. The CDR3 protein is CASSLARFLATNEKLFF. In DNA, the CDR3 is TGTGCCAGCAGCTTAGCGCGATTCCTTGCAACTAATGAAAAACTGTTTTTT.

This chain uses TRBV18 with TRBJ1-3, with D possibly TRBD1 on 6 matching bases. Germline V CDR1 and CDR2: KGHSH, LQKENI. Trimming left V 3 bases short and J 3 bases short, with 12 bases between. The CDR3 sequence is 15 residues long. CDR3 DNA sequence: TGTGCCAGCTCACCGAACAGGGCGGTTGGAAACACCATATATTTT. Encoded protein: CASSPNRAVGNTIYF.

The gene calls are TRBV7-9 and TRBJ1-1, with D hard to call. The CDR3 covers 13 residues. In germline, CDR1 is SEHNR, CDR2 FQNEAQ (reference sequence). The V and J ends lost 5 bases and 1 base respectively, with 8 bases between them. The CDR3, as DNA: TGTGCCAGCAGCCGTACAACGAACACTGAAGCTTTCTTT. It encodes CASSRTTNTEAFF.

A word on this clone: The sample holds other DNA sequences that translate to the same CDR3. The chain links TRBV19 to TRBJ2-1; tentatively, D is TRBD2 (6 bases). Deletions cut 3 bases from V and 7 bases from J, with 16 bases between. This CDR3 is built from 15 residues. Germline lookup yields CDR1 LNHDA and CDR2 SQIVND (reference sequence). In DNA form, the CDR3 reads TGTGCCAGTAGTATTGGGGCCTCCGGGGGAAATGAGCAGTTCTTC. It specifies CASSIGASGGNEQFF.

V is TRBV7-2 and J is TRBJ1-5; D is ambiguous. V lost 5 bases, J lost 2 bases, and 16 bases lay in between. The CDR3 is 16 amino acids. Germline CDR1 is SGHTA and CDR2 is FQGNSA. The CDR3, as DNA: TGTGCCAGCAGCGCGGGCCCTGAACGGGGCAATCAGCCCCAGCATTTT. Translated, it gives CASSAGPERGNQPQHF.

This clone appeared a few times. This chain uses TRBV7-6 with TRBJ1-2; D gene ambiguous. Germline V gene data show CDR1 as SGHVS and CDR2 as FNYEAQ. The CDR3 contains 13 residues. V was trimmed by 4 bases and J by 5 bases, leaving 11 bases between them. CDR3 protein: CASSSTAGYGYTF. The CDR3 bases are TGTGCCAGCAGCTCCACTGCGGGGTATGGCTACACCTTC.

CDR3 loop: CASSSLGQLKTYEQYF. The CDR3 DNA follows: TGTGCCAGCAGCTCCCTGGGACAGCTGAAGACCTACGAGCAGTACTTC. V usage is TRBV7-9 and J usage is TRBJ2-7; TRBD1 aligns across 7 bases. V shed 4 bases and J 2 bases; nucleotides not matched to a gene: 11. This CDR3 has 16 residues. Germline V gene data show CDR1 as SEHNR and CDR2 as FQNEAQ (reference sequence).

This clone was found a few times. The chain carries TRBV10-3 and TRBJ2-3; 8 bases are shared with TRBD1. Germline V gives CDR1 ENHRY, CDR2 SYGVKD. Trimming at V came to 9 bases and at J to 6 bases, leaving 11 bases not matched to a gene. The CDR3 is 14 residues long. CDR3 sequence: CAIKKQGDRDTQYF. The CDR3 bases are TGTGCCATAAAGAAACAGGGGGACCGGGATACGCAGTATTTT.